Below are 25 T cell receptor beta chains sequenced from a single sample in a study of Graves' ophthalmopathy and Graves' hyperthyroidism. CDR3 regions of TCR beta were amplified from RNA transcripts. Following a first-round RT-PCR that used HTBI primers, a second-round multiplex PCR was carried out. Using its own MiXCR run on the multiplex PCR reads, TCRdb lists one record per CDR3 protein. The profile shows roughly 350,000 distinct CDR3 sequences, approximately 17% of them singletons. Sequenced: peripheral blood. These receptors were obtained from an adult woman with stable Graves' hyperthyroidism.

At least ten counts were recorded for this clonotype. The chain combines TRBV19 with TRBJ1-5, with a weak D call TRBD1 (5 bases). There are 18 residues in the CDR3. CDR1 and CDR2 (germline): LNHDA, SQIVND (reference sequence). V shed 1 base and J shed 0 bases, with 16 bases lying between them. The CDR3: CASSIGGSAILSNQPQHF. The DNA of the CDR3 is TGTGCCAGTAGTATAGGGGGGTCGGCTATTCTTAGCAATCAGCCCCAGCATTTT. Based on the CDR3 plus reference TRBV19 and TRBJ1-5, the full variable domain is DGGITQSPKYLFRKEGQNVTLSCEQNLNHDAMYWYRQDPGQGLRLIYYSQIVNDFQKGDIAEGYSVSREKKESFPLTVTSAQKNPTAFYLCASSIGGSAILSNQPQHFGDGTRLSIL.

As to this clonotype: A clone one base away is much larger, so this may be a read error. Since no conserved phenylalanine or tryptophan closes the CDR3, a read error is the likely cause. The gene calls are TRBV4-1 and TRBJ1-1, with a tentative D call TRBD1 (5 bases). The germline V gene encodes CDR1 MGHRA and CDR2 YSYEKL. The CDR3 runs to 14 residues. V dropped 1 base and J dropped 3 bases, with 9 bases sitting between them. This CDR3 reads CASSQARGDTEAFY. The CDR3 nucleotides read TGCGCCAGCAGCCAAGCTAGGGGCGACACTGAAGCTTTCTAT.

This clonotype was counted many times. The CDR3 sequence is CASAGRNSPLHF. The CDR3 nucleotides read TGTGCCAGCGCGGGGCGGAATTCACCCCTCCACTTT. J is TRBJ1-6 and V is TRBV28, with D perhaps TRBD1 (5 bases). Between the trimmed V and J ends, which lost 8 bases and 7 bases, there was a span of 9 bases. Germline V gene data show CDR1 as MDHEN and CDR2 as SYDVKM. The CDR3 totals 12 residues.

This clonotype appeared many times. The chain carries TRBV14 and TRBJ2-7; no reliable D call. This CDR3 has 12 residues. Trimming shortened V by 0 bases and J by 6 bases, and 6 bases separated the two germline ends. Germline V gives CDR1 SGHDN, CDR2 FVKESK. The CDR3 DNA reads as TGTGCCAGCAGCCAAGATGCGCCCGAGCAGTACTTC. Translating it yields CASSQDAPEQYF.

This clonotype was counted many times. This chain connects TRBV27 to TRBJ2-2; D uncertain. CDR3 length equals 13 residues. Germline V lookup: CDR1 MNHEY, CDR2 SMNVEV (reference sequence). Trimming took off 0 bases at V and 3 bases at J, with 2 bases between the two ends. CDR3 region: CASSLSDTGELFF. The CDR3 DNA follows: TGTGCCAGCAGTTTATCCGACACCGGGGAGCTGTTTTTT.

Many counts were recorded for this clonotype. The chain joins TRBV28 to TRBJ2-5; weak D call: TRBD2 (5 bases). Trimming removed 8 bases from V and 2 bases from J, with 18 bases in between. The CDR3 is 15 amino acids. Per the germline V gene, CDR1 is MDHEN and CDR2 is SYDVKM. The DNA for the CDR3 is TGTGCCAGCGGTCGGGGATGGAGCCTACAAGAGACCCAGTACTTC. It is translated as CASGRGWSLQETQYF.

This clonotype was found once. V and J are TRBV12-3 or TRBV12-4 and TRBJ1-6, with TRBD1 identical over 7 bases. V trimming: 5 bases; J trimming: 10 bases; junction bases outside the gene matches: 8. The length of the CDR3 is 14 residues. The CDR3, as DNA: TGTGCCAGCAGTGCGACAGGGTCGGACTCACCCCTCCACTTT. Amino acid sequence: CASSATGSDSPLHF.

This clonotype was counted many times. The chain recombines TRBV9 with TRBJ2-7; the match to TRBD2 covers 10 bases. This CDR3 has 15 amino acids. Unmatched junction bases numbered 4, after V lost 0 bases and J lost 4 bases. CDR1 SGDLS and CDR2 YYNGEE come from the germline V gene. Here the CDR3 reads CASSVASGRGYEQYF. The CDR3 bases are TGTGCCAGCAGCGTAGCTAGCGGGAGAGGGTACGAGCAGTACTTC.

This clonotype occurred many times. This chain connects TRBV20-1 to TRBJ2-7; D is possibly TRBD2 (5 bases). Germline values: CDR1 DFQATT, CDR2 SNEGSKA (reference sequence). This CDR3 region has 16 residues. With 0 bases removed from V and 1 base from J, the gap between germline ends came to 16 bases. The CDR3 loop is CSARDTVEIASYEQYF. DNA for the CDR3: TGCAGTGCTAGAGATACGGTGGAGATAGCGTCCTACGAGCAGTACTTC.

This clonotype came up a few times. Written as DNA, the CDR3 is TGTGCCAGCAGTTTAACTAAGGCCTACAATGAGCAGTTCTTC. Translated: CASSLTKAYNEQFF. The chain couples TRBV27 to TRBJ2-1; D is unclear. Looked up from germline, CDR1 is MNHEY and CDR2 is SMNVEV (reference sequence). Deletions cut 2 bases from V and 2 bases from J, with 7 bases between. The CDR3 totals 14 residues.

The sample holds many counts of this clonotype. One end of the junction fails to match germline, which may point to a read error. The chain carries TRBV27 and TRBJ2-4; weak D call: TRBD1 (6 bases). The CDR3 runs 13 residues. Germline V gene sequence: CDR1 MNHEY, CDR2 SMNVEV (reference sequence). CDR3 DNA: TGTGCCAGCAGGGGGGCGGCCAAAAACATTAAGTACTTC. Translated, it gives CASRGAAKNIKYF.

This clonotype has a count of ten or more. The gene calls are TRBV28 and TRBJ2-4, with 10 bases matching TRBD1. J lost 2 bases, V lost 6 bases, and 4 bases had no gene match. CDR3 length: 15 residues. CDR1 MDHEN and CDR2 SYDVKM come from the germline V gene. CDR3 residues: CASSDRGRSKNIQYF. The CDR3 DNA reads TGTGCCAGCAGCGACAGGGGGCGATCCAAAAACATTCAGTACTTC.

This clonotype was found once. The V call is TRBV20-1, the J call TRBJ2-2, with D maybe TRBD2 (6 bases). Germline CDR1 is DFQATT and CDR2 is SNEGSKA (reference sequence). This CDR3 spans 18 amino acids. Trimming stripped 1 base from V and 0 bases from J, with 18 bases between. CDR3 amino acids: CSARVIPKGLTNTGELFF. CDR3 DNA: TGCAGTGCTAGAGTTATACCCAAGGGACTTACGAACACCGGGGAGCTGTTTTTT.

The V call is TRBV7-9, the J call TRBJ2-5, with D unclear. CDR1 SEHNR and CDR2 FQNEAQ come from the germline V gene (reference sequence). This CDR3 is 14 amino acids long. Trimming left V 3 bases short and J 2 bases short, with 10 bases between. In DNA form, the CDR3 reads TGTGCCAGCAGCTTGTCCGTCAGTCAAGAGACCCAGTACTTC. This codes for CASSLSVSQETQYF.

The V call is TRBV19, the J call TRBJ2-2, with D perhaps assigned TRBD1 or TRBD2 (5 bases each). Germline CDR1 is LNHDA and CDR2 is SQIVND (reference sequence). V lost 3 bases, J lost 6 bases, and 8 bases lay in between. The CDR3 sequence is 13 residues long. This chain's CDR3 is CASSMGTSGELFF. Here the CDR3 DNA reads TGTGCCAGTAGTATGGGGACGTCCGGGGAGCTGTTTTTT.

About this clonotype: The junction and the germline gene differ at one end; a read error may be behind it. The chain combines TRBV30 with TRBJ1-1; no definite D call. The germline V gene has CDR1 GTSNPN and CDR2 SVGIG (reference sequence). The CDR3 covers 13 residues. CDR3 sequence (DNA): TGTGCCTGGGGTGTAGTGTATCCCACTGAAGCTTTCTTT. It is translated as CAWGVVYPTEAFF.

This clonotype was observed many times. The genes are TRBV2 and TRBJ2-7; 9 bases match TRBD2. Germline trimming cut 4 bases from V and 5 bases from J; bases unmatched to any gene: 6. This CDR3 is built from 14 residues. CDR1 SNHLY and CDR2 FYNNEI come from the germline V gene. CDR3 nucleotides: TGTGCCAGCAGTGGGGCAGCGGGAGGTCACGAGCAGTACTTC. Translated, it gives CASSGAAGGHEQYF.

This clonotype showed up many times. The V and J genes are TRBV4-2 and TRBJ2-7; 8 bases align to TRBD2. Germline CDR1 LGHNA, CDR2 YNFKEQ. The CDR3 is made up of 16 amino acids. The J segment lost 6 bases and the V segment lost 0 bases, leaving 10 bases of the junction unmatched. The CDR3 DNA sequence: TGTGCCAGCAGCCAAGATAGGGGACTAGAAAAGTGCGAGCAGTACTTC. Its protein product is CASSQDRGLEKCEQYF.

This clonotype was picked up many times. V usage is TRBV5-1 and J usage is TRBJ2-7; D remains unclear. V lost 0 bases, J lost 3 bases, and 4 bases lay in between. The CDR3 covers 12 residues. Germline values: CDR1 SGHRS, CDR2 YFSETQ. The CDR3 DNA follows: TGCGCCAGCAGCTTGGAGGTCTACGAGCAGTACTTC. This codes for CASSLEVYEQYF.

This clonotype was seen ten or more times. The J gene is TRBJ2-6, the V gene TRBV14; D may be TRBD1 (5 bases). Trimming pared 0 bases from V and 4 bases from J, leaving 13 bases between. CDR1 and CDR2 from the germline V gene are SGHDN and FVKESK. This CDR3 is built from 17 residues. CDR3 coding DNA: TGTGCCAGCAGCCAAGAGACAGCTGGAACAGGGGCCAACGTCCTGACTTTC. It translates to CASSQETAGTGANVLTF. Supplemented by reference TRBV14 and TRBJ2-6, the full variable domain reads EAGVTQFPSHSVIEKGQTVTLRCDPISGHDNLYWYRRVMGKEIKFLLHFVKESKQDESGMPNNRFLAERTGGTYSTLKVQPAELEDSGVYFCASSQETAGTGANVLTFGAGSRLTVL.

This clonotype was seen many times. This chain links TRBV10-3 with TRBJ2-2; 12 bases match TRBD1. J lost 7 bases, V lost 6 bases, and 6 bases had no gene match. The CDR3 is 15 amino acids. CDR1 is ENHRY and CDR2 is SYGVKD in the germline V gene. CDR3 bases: TGTGCCATCAGCACGGGACAGGGGGCGAGCGGGGAGCTGTTTTTT. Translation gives CAISTGQGASGELFF.

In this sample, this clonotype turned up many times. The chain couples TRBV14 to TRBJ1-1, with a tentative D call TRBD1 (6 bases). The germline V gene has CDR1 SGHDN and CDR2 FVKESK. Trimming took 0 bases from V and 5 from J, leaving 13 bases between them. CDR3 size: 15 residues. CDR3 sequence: CASSQESRGLTEAFF. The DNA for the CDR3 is TGTGCCAGCAGCCAAGAGAGCAGGGGACTTACTGAAGCTTTCTTT.

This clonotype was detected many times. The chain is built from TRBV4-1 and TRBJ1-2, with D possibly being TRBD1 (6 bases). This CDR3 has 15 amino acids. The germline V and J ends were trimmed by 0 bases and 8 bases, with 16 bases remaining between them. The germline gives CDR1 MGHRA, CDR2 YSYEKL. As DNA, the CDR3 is TGCGCCAGCAGCCAAGAGGAACTAAACAGGGACGGCTACACCTTC. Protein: CASSQEELNRDGYTF.

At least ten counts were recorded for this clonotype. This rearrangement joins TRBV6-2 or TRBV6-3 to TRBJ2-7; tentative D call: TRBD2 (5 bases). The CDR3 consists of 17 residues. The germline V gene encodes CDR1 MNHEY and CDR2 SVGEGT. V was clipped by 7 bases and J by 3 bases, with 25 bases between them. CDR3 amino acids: CASNQRAGLLGYYEQYF. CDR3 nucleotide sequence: TGTGCCAGCAATCAGAGGGCAGGCCTTTTGGGGTACTACGAGCAGTACTTC.

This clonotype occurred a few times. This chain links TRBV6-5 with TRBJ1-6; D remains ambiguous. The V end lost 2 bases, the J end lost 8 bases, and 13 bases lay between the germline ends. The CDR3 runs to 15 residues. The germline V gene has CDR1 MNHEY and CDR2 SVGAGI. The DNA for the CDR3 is TGTGCCAGCAGTTACGGGCAACGAAACTATTCACCCCTCCACTTT. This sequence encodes CASSYGQRNYSPLHF.